This record covers a single TCR beta chain. This clonotype showed up many times. The antigen it binds to is not known. One base away there is no much larger clone; base qualities are not given. The data originate from a study of molecular identifiers for immune sequencing clone quantification (dated by TCRdb to the late 2010s). At the level of the whole study: In a replicate experiment, RNA from around 18,000 or 91,000 naive CD8 T cells was split into five aliquots, four of which were sequenced. CD8 T cells were used in a methods study to benchmark molecular-identifier clustering-based TCR repertoire sequencing (MIDCIRS) and TCR RNA copy counting.

Naive CD8 T cells were FACS-sorted as CD8+CD4-CCR7+CD45RA+ on a BD FACSAria II into RLT Plus buffer. To compare sensitivity, a portion of naive CD8 T cell RNA was divided equally between MIDCIRS and a Smart-seq2-style 5'RACE protocol. CD8 T cells were enriched with RosetteSep CD8+ T Cell Enrichment Cocktail and Ficoll-Paque, followed by ACK red cell lysis. The research as a whole found: The sizes of highly expanded clones could end up underestimated when identical TCR molecules share a barcode. When barcode sub-clustering was left out, chimeric consensus sequences inflated TCR diversity, with chimeras reaching as high as 47%. In CMV-specific effector cells, over 99% of molecules were held by clones above 20 RNA copies, whereas under 1% of molecules were held by such clones in naive cells. Spiked-in Jurkat TCR RNA equal to a single cell's worth was reported to be detectable even within 1,200,000 naive CD8 T cells. Modeling indicated approximately 3.2 TCR RNA copies recovered per cell, compared with 9 to 10 by digital PCR, which implies a capture efficiency of 25% to 35%.

The library was prepared using PCR. Sequencing took place on an Illumina MiSeq. Total RNA was purified with the Qiagen AllPrep DNA/RNA kit. Before analysis, reads from multiple sequencing runs of the same library were pooled. On the study's bioinformatics: Reads were retained only if their TCR constant sequence matched exactly, and those retained reads were trimmed to 150 nt and grouped according to their 12-nt molecular barcodes. Within each barcode group, reads were sub-clustered at a 15% Levenshtein threshold, and quality-weighted consensus sequences were built per RNA molecule. Non-functional sequences were excluded, and lower-count sequences lying one edit away from another sequence were also excluded. Based on fitting two negative binomial distributions, any barcode sub-cluster with under 20% of the maximum read count was discarded. TCRdb handled the public reads itself, with Q25 trimming in fastp and clone calling in MiXCR, and kept productive beta chains. When rows share a CDR3 protein, they turn into one entry using the most common DNA and genes. None of the V and J calls come from the authors' own analysis; TCRdb made them. The sample data list just under 20,000 distinct CDR3 sequences, and about a fifth of these were observed just once. The ten top clones hold about 6.4% of the sample.

The material sequenced was naive CD8+ T cells from blood, with Jurkat cell RNA spiked in. This sample's cell subset or site label indicates: FACS-sorted CD8+CD4-CCR7+CD45RA+ naive T cells. The sequence was collected from a human donor in good health. Some libraries in this study had Jurkat cell RNA spiked in.

The CDR3 protein sequence reads: CSARGGEQYF. The DNA is TGCAGTGCTCGGGGGGGGGAGCAGTACTTC. This chain joins TRBV20-1 to TRBJ2-7; 8 central nucleotides agree with TRBD2. Per the germline V gene (reference sequence), DFQATT is the CDR1 and SNEGSKA is the CDR2. The CDR3 covers 10 residues, taking in both the cysteine and the phenylalanine. The read is trimmed to its CDR3 DNA, 30 bases read in frame from base 1. Clipping removes 5 bases from V and 7 bases from J, with 1 as the unmatched junction base count.